Listed below are T cell receptor beta chains from one sample, sequenced in a study of T cells in tuberculosis. Some clones are missing from TCRdb's copy, which holds only in-frame ones; the method was immunoSEQ multiplex PCR. In the table there are 25,000 to 35,000 clones, approximately 93% of which are singletons. The material sequenced was PBMCs. The receptors derive from a donor aged 10 to 29 with latent tuberculosis or without tuberculosis infection. Both conserved end residues are part of each CDR3. A D gene is named only where the DNA matches it firmly. Only part of the rows carry a size: once, few, many, or a class if the clone is expanded.

v_call,cdr3_length,j_call,d_call,clone_size,cdr3_aa,cdr3_nt
TRBV19,13,TRBJ1-2,-,-,CASSRQVSNGYTF,TGTGCCAGTAGTCGACAGGTGTCGAATGGCTACACCTTC
TRBV11-2,15,TRBJ1-2,TRBD1,-,CASSRTKQGEGGYTF,TGTGCCAGCAGCCGTACGAAACAGGGGGAAGGTGGCTACACCTTC
TRBV28,16,TRBJ2-1,-,-,CASSFRGRILGNEQFF,TGTGCCAGCAGTTTTCGGGGGAGAATTTTGGGCAATGAGCAGTTCTTC
TRBV28,14,TRBJ1-4,TRBD1,-,CASSLRTGGEKLFF,TGTGCCAGCAGTTTGAGGACAGGGGGTGAAAAACTGTTTTTT
TRBV29-1,11,TRBJ1-2,-,-,CSVGPNYGYTF,TGCAGCGTTGGGCCCAACTATGGCTACACCTTC
TRBV4-3,17,TRBJ2-7,-,-,CASSRTWQGTYSYEQYF,TGCGCCAGCAGCCGGACCTGGCAGGGAACGTACTCCTACGAGCAGTACTTC
TRBV5-6,13,TRBJ1-5,-,-,CASSLGGGQPQHF,TGTGCCAGCAGCTTAGGGGGAGGGCAGCCCCAGCATTTT
TRBV5-1,16,TRBJ1-2,-,-,CASSPQLGDTNYGYTF,TGCGCCAGCAGCCCTCAACTTGGGGACACTAACTATGGCTACACCTTC
TRBV25-1,17,TRBJ2-4,TRBD2,once,CASSEPRMSGGKHIQYF,TGTGCCAGCAGTGAACCTAGGATGTCGGGAGGGAAACACATTCAGTACTTC
TRBV27,14,TRBJ1-1,-,-,CASREGGVNTEAFF,TGTGCCAGCAGGGAGGGCGGGGTGAACACTGAAGCTTTCTTT
TRBV6-5,15,TRBJ2-2,TRBD2,-,CASTGTSGATGELFF,TGTGCCAGTACCGGGACTAGCGGGGCCACCGGGGAGCTGTTTTTT
TRBV6-5,14,TRBJ2-7,-,-,CASSYDAGSYEQYF,TGTGCCAGCAGTTACGATGCGGGATCCTACGAGCAGTACTTC
TRBV25-1,15,TRBJ2-3,TRBD1,-,CASSEWTGHTDTQYF,TGTGCCAGCAGTGAATGGACAGGGCACACAGATACGCAGTATTTT
TRBV27,11,TRBJ2-7,TRBD2,-,CASSRGGEQYF,TGTGCCAGCAGTCGCGGGGGGGAGCAGTACTTC
TRBV28,14,TRBJ1-1,-,once,CASSFRQPNTEAFF,TGTGCCAGCAGTTTTCGACAGCCAAACACTGAAGCTTTCTTT
TRBV30,15,TRBJ1-2,TRBD1,-,CAWRIQGDPNYGYTF,TGTGCCTGGAGGATACAGGGGGACCCTAACTATGGCTACACCTTC
TRBV28,14,TRBJ1-5,TRBD1,-,CASSLRTGTQPQHF,TGTGCCAGCAGTTTAAGGACAGGGACGCAGCCCCAGCATTTT
TRBV30,14,TRBJ2-4,TRBD1,once,CAWSLGQGWDIQYF,TGTGCCTGGAGCCTGGGACAGGGGTGGGACATTCAGTACTTC
TRBV7-6,16,TRBJ2-7,-,once,CASSLALWTANYEQYF,TGTGCCAGCAGCTTAGCGCTCTGGACAGCAAACTACGAGCAGTACTTC
TRBV9,15,TRBJ1-1,-,-,CASSPTRDTNTEAFF,TGTGCCAGCAGCCCAACCCGGGACACTAACACTGAAGCTTTCTTT
TRBV5-1,13,TRBJ2-7,-,once,CASPQENSYEQYF,TGCGCCAGCCCACAGGAGAACTCCTACGAGCAGTACTTC
TRBV28,16,TRBJ2-3,TRBD2,few,CASSGPGLAGQDTQYF,TGTGCCAGCAGTGGGCCGGGACTAGCGGGACAAGATACGCAGTATTTT
TRBV15,12,TRBJ2-1,-,-,CATSRVTREQFF,TGTGCCACCAGCAGAGTTACCCGGGAGCAGTTCTTC
TRBV5-4,16,TRBJ2-1,-,-,CASSPTSDGSYNEQFF,TGTGCCAGCAGTCCCACTAGTGACGGTTCCTACAATGAGCAGTTCTTC
TRBV27,15,TRBJ2-7,TRBD1,-,CASSFTGEGPYEQYF,TGTGCCAGCAGTTTCACAGGGGAAGGGCCCTACGAGCAGTACTTC
TRBV7-6,18,TRBJ2-7,TRBD2,-,CASSLGPSGRTYSYEQYF,TGTGCCAGCAGCTTAGGTCCCAGCGGGAGAACCTATTCCTACGAGCAGTACTTC
TRBV5-1,16,TRBJ2-1,TRBD2,-,CASSLGVAGGYNEQFF,TGCGCCAGCAGCTTGGGGGTAGCGGGAGGCTACAATGAGCAGTTCTTC
TRBV7-2,14,TRBJ1-4,-,-,CASSPVVANEKLFF,TGTGCCAGCAGCCCGGTTGTAGCTAATGAAAAACTGTTTTTT
TRBV7-2,15,TRBJ2-3,-,-,CASSLRQPYTDTQYF,TGTGCCAGCAGCTTAAGACAGCCCTACACAGATACGCAGTATTTT
TRBV7-3,15,TRBJ2-7,TRBD1,-,CASSLSGTGVYEQYF,TGTGCCAGCAGCTTATCCGGGACAGGGGTCTACGAGCAGTACTTC
TRBV12-5,15,TRBJ1-5,TRBD1,-,CASGLGQGEVQPQHF,TGTGCTAGTGGTTTGGGACAGGGGGAAGTTCAGCCCCAGCATTTT
TRBV6-6,11,TRBJ1-2,-,-,CASSDFDGHTF,TGTGCCAGCAGCGACTTCGATGGCCACACCTTC
TRBV7-3,12,TRBJ2-1,-,-,CASSSTSNEQFF,TGTGCCAGCAGCTCCACTAGCAATGAGCAGTTCTTC
TRBV29-1,13,TRBJ2-5,TRBD1,once,CSAGRTGRETQYF,TGCAGCGCCGGTCGGACAGGGCGAGAGACCCAGTACTTC
TRBV18,15,TRBJ1-1,-,-,CASSLATGRNTEAFF,TGTGCCAGCTCACTTGCGACCGGGAGGAACACTGAAGCTTTCTTT
TRBV6-6,13,TRBJ2-4,TRBD2,few,CASKLAGGNIQYF,TGTGCCAGCAAACTAGCGGGAGGGAACATTCAGTACTTC
TRBV14,14,TRBJ2-7,TRBD2,-,CASSQGGGAYEQYF,TGTGCCAGCAGCCAAGGCGGGGGAGCCTACGAGCAGTACTTC
TRBV7-9,15,TRBJ2-7,TRBD2,-,CASSPQPPSGYEQYF,TGTGCCAGCAGTCCCCAGCCCCCTAGCGGGTACGAGCAGTACTTC
TRBV11-2,15,TRBJ2-7,-,-,CASSQRPREGYEQYF,TGTGCCAGCAGCCAAAGGCCGCGGGAAGGGTACGAGCAGTACTTC
TRBV18,15,TRBJ2-7,-,-,CASSPSRASSYEQYF,TGTGCCAGCTCACCCTCCAGGGCCAGCTCCTACGAGCAGTACTTC
TRBV6-1,14,TRBJ2-7,TRBD1,-,CASTMGTDAYEQYF,TGTGCCAGCACCATGGGGACAGATGCCTACGAGCAGTACTTC
TRBV7-2,14,TRBJ1-1,-,-,CASSLPQMNTEAFF,TGTGCCAGCAGCTTGCCACAGATGAACACTGAAGCTTTCTTT
TRBV7-9,15,TRBJ1-5,-,-,CASSLDRFGNQPQHF,TGTGCCAGCAGCTTAGACAGGTTCGGCAATCAGCCCCAGCATTTT
TRBV2,13,TRBJ1-2,-,-,CASSENRPYGYTF,TGTGCCAGCAGTGAGAACAGACCTTATGGCTACACCTTC
TRBV11-2,11,TRBJ2-7,-,-,CASSLDGIFGF,TGTGCCAGCAGCTTAGATGGCATTTTTGGCTTC